The 17 T cell receptor beta chains in this list originate from one sample, sequenced in a study of identifying expanded T cells in peripheral blood (dated by TCRdb to the late 2010s). Preparation of the library involved the immunoSEQ multiplex PCR assay. TCRdb obtained this table from immuneACCESS and retained in-frame rearrangements with V and J assigned. These tables miss some clones; where compared with another copy, unresolved V genes account for less than half of the shortfall, and the remainder is unexplained. The sample has 50,000 or so clones on record, 89% of them singletons. The ten biggest clones cover around 3.5% of the sample. Sequencing was carried out using blood. Receptors were obtained from a person aged 18 to 70 in good health.

The chain couples TRBV4-3 to TRBJ2-3; TRBD2 matches at 9 bases. This CDR3 is 16 amino acids long. V dropped 5 bases and J dropped 0; count of bases not matched to a gene: 6. Germline assignment: CDR1 LGHNA and CDR2 YSLEER. The CDR3 protein is CASSYFLAGSTDTQYF. The CDR3 bases are TGCGCCAGCAGCTACTTTCTAGCGGGAAGCACAGATACGCAGTATTTT.

The J gene is TRBJ1-2, the V gene TRBV14; D is undetermined. V gave up 4 bases and J gave up 8 bases, with 11 bases separating them. The CDR3 length is 12 residues. Germline CDR1 is SGHDN and CDR2 is FVKESK. DNA for the CDR3: TGTGCCAGCAGCCCCCACTCATGGGGCTACACCTTC. Protein sequence: CASSPHSWGYTF.

This chain links TRBV21-1 with TRBJ2-5; the table names TRBD2, a call not compared with the DNA. TRBV21-1 is marked as a pseudogene. The length of the CDR3 is 14 residues. CDR3 bases: TGTGCCAGCAGCAAAGGGGGGGTGAAAGAGACCCAGTACTTC. It encodes CASSKGGVKETQYF.

Only one count was recorded for this clone. The CDR3 sequence is CASSPGTGRPNEQFF. As DNA, the CDR3 is TGTGCCAGCAGCCCTGGGACAGGGAGACCCAATGAGCAGTTCTTC. The rearrangement joins TRBV7-2 to TRBJ2-1; 9 nucleotides agree with TRBD1. CDR3 length: 15 residues. Germline V gene lookup returns CDR1 SGHTA and CDR2 FQGNSA. After removal of 5 bases from V and 6 bases from J, the junction contained 8 bases not matched to a gene.

The J gene is TRBJ1-2, the V gene TRBV4-3; a weak D match, TRBD1 (5 bases). Per the germline V gene, CDR1 is LGHNA and CDR2 is YSLEER. V lost 4 bases and J 5 bases, leaving 8 bases between the germline ends. The CDR3 has 12 residues. The CDR3 sequence: CASSRGQYGYTF. DNA of the CDR3: TGCGCCAGCAGCCGCGGACAATATGGCTACACCTTC.

V and J are TRBV7-2 and TRBJ2-3, with D perhaps TRBD1 (6 bases). The CDR3 length is 15 residues. Trimming left V 5 bases short and J 1 base short, with 13 bases between. The V gene's germline CDR1 is SGHTA and CDR2 FQGNSA. The CDR3 DNA follows: TGTGCCAGCAGCCCCCAGACAGGCCGCACAGATACGCAGTATTTT. It specifies CASSPQTGRTDTQYF.

This chain joins TRBV7-2 and TRBJ1-5, with no clear D. CDR1 and CDR2 (germline): SGHTA, FQGNSA. This CDR3 is built from 13 residues. The V end lost 2 bases, the J end lost 3 bases, and 5 bases lay between the germline ends. The CDR3 DNA reads as TGTGCCAGCAGCTTAAGTTACAATCAGCCCCAGCATTTT. Protein product: CASSLSYNQPQHF.

The genes are TRBV28 and TRBJ1-2; perhaps TRBD1 as D (5 bases). The CDR3 contains 13 residues. The V end was cut by 5 bases, the J end by 8 bases, with 15 bases between. Per the germline V gene, CDR1 is MDHEN and CDR2 is SYDVKM. The chain's CDR3 is CASSHLGPRGYTF. For the CDR3, the DNA is TGTGCCAGCAGTCACTTGGGACCTCGGGGCTACACCTTC.

A single count supports this clone. V gene TRBV27 combines with J gene TRBJ2-3, with TRBD1 identical over 7 bases. The V segment lost 6 bases and the J segment 1 base; nucleotides outside the gene matches: 4. Germline CDR1 reads MNHEY; CDR2 reads SMNVEV (reference sequence). The CDR3 loop spans 14 amino acids. The chain's CDR3 is CASRMQGGTDTQYF. CDR3 DNA sequence: TGTGCCAGCAGGATGCAGGGGGGCACAGATACGCAGTATTTT.

A single count supports this clone. V and J are TRBV7-2 and TRBJ2-1, with TRBD2 matching over 8 bases. V dropped 6 bases and J dropped 8; count of bases not matched to a gene: 12. The germline gives CDR1 SGHTA, CDR2 FQGNSA. The CDR3 covers 15 residues. The CDR3 DNA sequence: TGTGCCAGCAGTTTTAGCGGGATAGGGTGGGATGAGCAGTTCTTC. Translated: CASSFSGIGWDEQFF.

The chain combines TRBV6-4 with TRBJ1-2; a possible D gene is TRBD1 (6 bases). V lost 6 bases to trimming and J lost 10 bases, with 21 bases between them. The germline V gene has CDR1 MRHNA and CDR2 SNTAGT. The CDR3 runs 14 residues. Written as DNA, the CDR3 is TGTGCCAGCAGGAGAGACAGGTCGAATTCTGACTACACCTTC. Its translation: CASRRDRSNSDYTF.

This rearrangement joins TRBV10-1 to TRBJ2-7, with D possibly being TRBD1 (8 bases). The CDR3 totals 15 residues. The V end lost 2 bases, the J end lost 7 bases, and 18 bases lay between the germline ends. Per the germline V gene, CDR1 is WNHNN and CDR2 is SYGVQD (reference sequence). CDR3 sequence (DNA): TGCGCCAGCAGTGAGCCAGCAACAGGGGGGGGTGAGCAGTACTTC. Translation: CASSEPATGGGEQYF.

The gene calls are TRBV2 and TRBJ2-1; TRBD2 is a possible D gene (6 bases). The CDR3 covers 16 residues. The V and J ends lost 5 bases and 0 bases respectively, with 14 bases between them. Germline V gene data show CDR1 as SNHLY and CDR2 as FYNNEI. In DNA form, the CDR3 reads TGTGCCAGCAGTTTACGCGGGATCCTCTCCTACAATGAGCAGTTCTTC. Amino acid sequence: CASSLRGILSYNEQFF.

V usage is TRBV27 and J usage is TRBJ2-2, with D perhaps matching TRBD1 or TRBD2 (5 bases each). Germline V gene data show CDR1 as MNHEY and CDR2 as SMNVEV (reference sequence). Trimming removed 3 bases from V and 5 bases from J, with 7 bases in between. The CDR3 covers 13 residues. CDR3 coding DNA: TGTGCCAGCAGTTTTTGGGGGACCGGGGAGCTGTTTTTT. Its protein is CASSFWGTGELFF.

The J gene is TRBJ2-6, the V gene TRBV5-1; no firm D call. Looked up from germline, CDR1 is SGHRS and CDR2 is YFSETQ. The length of the CDR3 is 15 residues. V lost 0 bases, J lost 4 bases, and 8 bases lay in between. CDR3 sequence: CASSLVARGANVLTF. The CDR3 coding sequence is TGCGCCAGCAGCTTGGTGGCTCGGGGGGCCAACGTCCTGACTTTC.

The chain joins TRBV5-6 to TRBJ2-5, with no clear D. V was trimmed by 3 bases and J by 5 bases, leaving 14 bases between them. This CDR3 has 14 residues. Germline V gene data show CDR1 as SGHDT and CDR2 as YYEEEE. The DNA of the CDR3 is TGTGCCAGCAGCTCGCTGACGTCGGGCGAGACCCAGTACTTC. Amino acids: CASSSLTSGETQYF.

In DNA, the CDR3 is TGTGCCACCAGCTCGGGGGGCACAGATACGCAGTATTTT. This translates into CATSSGGTDTQYF. V usage is TRBV15 and J usage is TRBJ2-3; perhaps TRBD2 as D (6 bases). The germline V and J ends were trimmed by 5 bases and 1 base, with 7 bases remaining between them. The CDR3 totals 13 residues. Germline values: CDR1 LNHNV, CDR2 YYDKDF (reference sequence).